The 15 T cell receptor beta chains below were found in one sample sequenced in a study of T-cell reconstitution after alpha-beta-depleted transplantation in children. Molecular barcoding with unique molecular identifiers was used for the TCRbeta library. TCRdb itself ran the PCR reads through MiXCR, one entry per CDR3 protein. The sample has some 600,000 distinct CDR3 sequences, 16% seen once; the top ten hold 1.1%. The sequencing used PBMCs from the stem cell graft donor, collected from the stem cell graft. Receptors were obtained from a human donor who donated a stem cell graft to a child with acute myeloid leukemia.

This clonotype came up many times. CDR3 sequence reads: CSVGQGSYNEQFF. CDR3 nucleotides: TGCAGCGTTGGTCAGGGGTCCTACAATGAGCAGTTCTTC. The J gene is TRBJ2-1, the V gene TRBV29-1, with a possible D match to TRBD1 (6 bases). The length of the CDR3 is 13 residues. Trimming pared 4 bases from V and 1 base from J, leaving 8 bases between. Germline loops: CDR1 SQVTM, CDR2 ANQGSEA.

This clonotype was seen at least ten times. The V and J genes are TRBV12-3 or TRBV12-4 and TRBJ1-2, with TRBD1 identical over 7 bases. J was trimmed by 6 bases and V by 4 bases; bases with no gene match: 17. The CDR3 loop spans 17 amino acids. The DNA for the CDR3 is TGTGCCAGCAGTTCCTACCCGACAGGGTTGGGCGAAGATGGCTACACCTTC. It is translated as CASSSYPTGLGEDGYTF.

The sample holds a few counts of this clonotype. The chain is built from TRBV14 and TRBJ2-2; D remains ambiguous. CDR1 is SGHDN and CDR2 is FVKESK in the germline V gene. V lost 4 bases and J lost 6, with 15 bases in between. This CDR3 contains 15 residues. CDR3 region: CASSPNAIEAGELFF. In DNA form, the CDR3 reads TGTGCCAGCAGCCCCAACGCCATAGAGGCCGGGGAGCTGTTTTTT.

This rearrangement joins TRBV12-3 or TRBV12-4 to TRBJ1-2; D is undetermined. The CDR3 length is 12 residues. The germline V and J ends were trimmed by 8 bases and 6 bases, with 13 bases remaining between them. The CDR3, as DNA: TGTGCCAGCTCACCCGAGCCCAATGGCTACACCTTC. Protein: CASSPEPNGYTF.

This chain joins TRBV5-4 and TRBJ1-1; D unclear. CDR1 and CDR2 from the germline V gene are SGHNT and YYREEE (reference sequence). This CDR3 has 9 residues. The CDR3 here is CGWGTEAFF. The CDR3 region has the DNA TGTGGGTGGGGTACTGAAGCTTTCTTT.

In this sample, this clonotype turned up many times. The V and J genes are TRBV20-1 and TRBJ2-1, with 7 bases aligning to TRBD1. V dropped 6 bases and J dropped 2; count of bases not matched to a gene: 7. Per germline, CDR1 DFQATT and CDR2 SNEGSKA (reference sequence). The CDR3 runs 14 residues. CDR3 DNA sequence: TGCAGTGCCCCCGGGACAGCTACCTACAATGAGCAGTTCTTC. Encoded protein: CSAPGTATYNEQFF.

V is TRBV4-1 and J is TRBJ1-1, with 8 bases aligning to TRBD1. The CDR3 is 16 residues long. Looked up from germline, CDR1 is MGHRA and CDR2 is YSYEKL. The V segment lost 4 bases and the J segment 5 bases; nucleotides outside the gene matches: 12. The CDR3 region has the DNA TGCGCCAGCAGCCTTCACAGGGGGACCCCGGGGACTGAAGCTTTCTTT. It yields the protein CASSLHRGTPGTEAFF.

This clonotype has a handful of counts. The V and J genes are TRBV7-2 and TRBJ1-4; 7 nucleotides line up with TRBD1. The CDR3 sequence is 16 residues long. Per germline, CDR1 SGHTA and CDR2 FQGNSA. J gave up 3 bases and V 5 bases, and 9 bases lay outside the gene matches. DNA for the CDR3: TGTGCCAGCAGCCTCCCCGTCGGGACAGCTAATGAAAAACTGTTTTTT. Translation gives CASSLPVGTANEKLFF.

This clonotype was seen at least ten times. A read error may account for a junction end that differs from germline. This rearrangement joins TRBV5-6 to TRBJ1-1, with D hard to call. CDR1 and CDR2 (germline): SGHDT, YYEEEE. The CDR3 totals 13 residues. This CDR3 reads CASSYWANSEAFF. The CDR3 DNA reads as TGTGCCAGCAGCTATTGGGCGAACTCTGAAGCTTTCTTT.

The chain employs TRBV11-2 and TRBJ2-4; TRBD1 agrees at 9 bases. This CDR3 has 13 amino acids. CDR1 and CDR2 from the germline V gene are SGHAT and FQNNGV. After removal of 8 bases from V and 7 bases from J, the junction contained 6 bases not matched to a gene. The CDR3, as DNA: TGTGCCAGCGCTAACAGGGGGCCGAACATTCAGTACTTC. Translation: CASANRGPNIQYF.

This clonotype was picked up a small number of times. The chain uses TRBV6-5 and TRBJ2-5; 9 bases fit TRBD1. The length of the CDR3 is 16 residues. The V gene's germline CDR1 is MNHEY and CDR2 SVGAGI. Unmatched junction bases numbered 9, after V lost 2 bases and J lost 5 bases. The CDR3 is CASSYPSTGGRETQYF. The CDR3, as DNA: TGTGCCAGCAGTTACCCCTCGACAGGGGGGCGGGAGACCCAGTACTTC.

This rearrangement joins TRBV6-2 or TRBV6-3 to TRBJ1-1; possible D gene TRBD1, 5 bases. V lost 0 bases and J 11 bases, leaving 22 bases between the germline ends. The germline gives CDR1 MNHEY, CDR2 SVGEGT. This CDR3 spans 16 amino acids. The CDR3, as DNA: TGTGCCAGCAGTTACTCGGGGAGCAGGGAGGGACGAAGGGCTTTCTTT. Amino acid sequence: CASSYSGSREGRRAFF.

The chain has TRBV28 and TRBJ1-1; TRBD1 might be the D (5 bases). This CDR3 region has 12 residues. Looked up from germline, CDR1 is MDHEN and CDR2 is SYDVKM. The ends were cut back, 7 bases at V and 4 bases at J, with 10 bases in the middle. The CDR3 is CASKRGVTEAFF. The CDR3 DNA follows: TGTGCCAGCAAACGAGGGGTCACTGAAGCTTTCTTT.

This clonotype was detected many times. This chain connects TRBV20-1 to TRBJ2-1; perhaps TRBD1 as D (5 bases). The V end was cut by 3 bases, the J end by 9 bases, with 9 bases between. CDR3 size: 11 residues. Germline CDR1 is DFQATT and CDR2 is SNEGSKA (reference sequence). CDR3 residues: CSASPRGEQFF. The CDR3 DNA is TGCAGTGCTAGCCCTAGGGGTGAGCAGTTCTTC.

The rearrangement joins TRBV12-3 or TRBV12-4 to TRBJ2-1; TRBD2 matches at 8 bases. This CDR3 has 16 amino acids. V was clipped by 2 bases and J by 4 bases; unmatched bases: 7. CDR3 loop: CASSLSSGSLYNEQFF. In DNA form, the CDR3 reads TGTGCCAGCAGTTTATCGAGCGGGAGCTTGTACAATGAGCAGTTCTTC.